This note documents a single TCR beta chain sequence. The record originates from a study of shared clonotypes between healthy human individuals. It was 250 to 350 ng DNA, 25,000 to 35,000 T cell genomes, that went into each replicate PCR of unsorted PBMC. The data were produced by immunoSEQ multiplex PCR, yet TCRdb's version contains in-frame clones alone and is incomplete. Of 450,000 to 500,000 clones listed, around 79% were seen once; the top ten hold less than 15%. This CDR3 is 15 amino acids long. V lost 6 bases and J lost 7; bases outside the gene matches: 9. CDR1 and CDR2 from the germline V gene are LNHNV and YYDKDF (reference sequence). All donors were healthy HIV-negative adults lacking recent acute infections or vaccinations.

The sequence was collected from a woman aged 40-49 years in good health. Some clones in this sample may be carry-over from other donors' samples. This chain links TRBV15 with TRBJ2-1, with TRBD1 identical over 10 bases. The sample comprised PBMCs. This CDR3 is CATSMEGQGWNEQFF. The CDR3 bases are TGTGCCACCAGTATGGAGGGACAGGGGTGGAATGAGCAGTTCTTC. Combining the CDR3 with reference TRBV15 and TRBJ2-1 gives the whole variable domain DAMVIQNPRYQVTQFGKPVTLSCSQTLNHNVMYWYQQKSSQAPKLLFHYYDKDFNNEADTPDNFQSRRPNTSFCFLDIRSPGLGDTAMYLCATSMEGQGWNEQFFGPGTRLTVL.